One and the same sample provided the 6 T cell receptor beta chains below, sequenced in a study of cytomegalovirus exposure and HLA in healthy donors. Some clones are missing from TCRdb's copy, which holds only in-frame ones; the method was immunoSEQ multiplex PCR. The profile shows around 300,000 clones, approximately 83% of them singletons. The sequenced material came from PBMCs. These receptors originate from a woman between 18 and 29 years old in good health and CMV-seronegative.

This clone has only one observation. The rearrangement joins TRBV28 to TRBJ1-2; 9 bases agree with TRBD1. V dropped 10 bases and J dropped 8; count of bases not matched to a gene: 14. The CDR3 has 14 amino acids. The V gene's germline CDR1 is MDHEN and CDR2 SYDVKM. In DNA form, the CDR3 reads TGTGCCATCGAGATCGGGACAGGGACGTACGGCTACACCTTC. This encodes CAIEIGTGTYGYTF.

J is TRBJ2-1 and V is TRBV5-4, with 10 bases lining up with TRBD2. After removal of 5 bases from V and 2 bases from J, the junction contained 7 bases not matched to a gene. CDR1 is SGHNT and CDR2 is YYREEE in the germline V gene (reference sequence). The CDR3 sequence is 16 residues long. The CDR3 nucleotides read TGTGCCAGCAGTGACCCAAGCGGGAGGGCCTACAATGAGCAGTTCTTC. Translated: CASSDPSGRAYNEQFF. Drawing the rest from reference TRBV5-4 and TRBJ2-1, the complete variable domain is ETGVTQSPTHLIKTRGQQVTLRCSSQSGHNTVSWYQQALGQGPQFIFQYYREEENGRGNFPPRFSGLQFPNYSSELNVNALELDDSALYLCASSDPSGRAYNEQFFGPGTRLTVL.

The chain combines TRBV6-5 with TRBJ1-2; TRBD1 might be the D (6 bases). CDR3 size: 14 residues. Germline CDR1 MNHEY, CDR2 SVGAGI. V gave up 6 bases and J gave up 4 bases, with 15 bases separating them. DNA of the CDR3: TGTGCCAGCAGCCATGGTGTGGGGGCCTATGGCTACACCTTC. Amino acid sequence: CASSHGVGAYGYTF.

This clone showed up just a few times. The J gene is TRBJ2-7, the V gene TRBV18, with 7 bases aligning to TRBD1. Germline V lookup: CDR1 KGHSH, CDR2 LQKENI. V trimming: 2 bases; J trimming: 6 bases; junction bases outside the gene matches: 7. This CDR3 is 14 amino acids long. CDR3 amino acids: CASSPIDHRGEQYF. The CDR3 DNA reads as TGTGCCAGCTCACCAATAGATCACAGGGGCGAGCAGTACTTC. Based on the CDR3 plus reference TRBV18 and TRBJ2-7, the full variable domain is NAGVMQNPRHLVRRRGQEARLRCSPMKGHSHVYWYRQLPEEGLKFMVYLQKENIIDESGMPKERFSAEFPKEGPSILRIQQVVRGDSAAYFCASSPIDHRGEQYFGPGTRLTVT.

This rearrangement joins TRBV6-5 to TRBJ1-1; D call uncertain. The V gene lost 4 bases and the J gene lost 3 bases, with 12 bases spanning the gap. There are 14 residues in the CDR3. Germline lookup yields CDR1 MNHEY and CDR2 SVGAGI. The CDR3 sequence is CASSLEMMDTEAFF. For the CDR3, the DNA is TGTGCCAGCAGTTTGGAGATGATGGACACTGAAGCTTTCTTT.

The chain links TRBV13 to TRBJ2-3; no clear D gene. V dropped 0 bases and J dropped 0 bases, with 4 bases sitting between them. The CDR3 sequence is 14 residues long. Germline assignment: CDR1 PRHDT and CDR2 FYEKMQ (reference sequence). The DNA for the CDR3 is TGTGCCAGCAGCTTAGGACTGAGCACAGATACGCAGTATTTT. It is translated as CASSLGLSTDTQYF.